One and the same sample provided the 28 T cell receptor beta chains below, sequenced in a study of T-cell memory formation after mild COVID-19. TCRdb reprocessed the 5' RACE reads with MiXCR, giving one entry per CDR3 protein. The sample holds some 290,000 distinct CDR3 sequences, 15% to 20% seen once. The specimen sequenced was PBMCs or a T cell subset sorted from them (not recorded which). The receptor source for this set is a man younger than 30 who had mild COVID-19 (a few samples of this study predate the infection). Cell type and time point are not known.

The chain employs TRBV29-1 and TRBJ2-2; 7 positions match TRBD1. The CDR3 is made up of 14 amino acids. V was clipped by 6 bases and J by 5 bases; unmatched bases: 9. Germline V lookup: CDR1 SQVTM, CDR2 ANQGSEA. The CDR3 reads CSVLSGTDTGELFF. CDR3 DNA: TGCAGCGTCCTCTCCGGGACAGATACCGGGGAGCTGTTTTTT.

The CDR3 coding sequence is TGTGCCAGCAGCGATTACGGAGCTAACTATGGCTACACCTTC. The encoded protein is CASSDYGANYGYTF. This chain uses TRBV7-2 with TRBJ1-2; D remains unclear. Trimming took off 5 bases at V and 0 bases at J, with 10 bases between the two ends. This CDR3 has 14 amino acids. Germline lookup yields CDR1 SGHTA and CDR2 FQGNSA. The full variable domain, completed using reference TRBV7-2 and TRBJ1-2, is GAGVSQSPSNKVTEKGKDVELRCDPISGHTALYWYRQSLGQGLEFLIYFQGNSAPDKSGLPSDRFSAERTGGSVSTLTIQRTQQEDSAVYLCASSDYGANYGYTFGSGTRLTVV.

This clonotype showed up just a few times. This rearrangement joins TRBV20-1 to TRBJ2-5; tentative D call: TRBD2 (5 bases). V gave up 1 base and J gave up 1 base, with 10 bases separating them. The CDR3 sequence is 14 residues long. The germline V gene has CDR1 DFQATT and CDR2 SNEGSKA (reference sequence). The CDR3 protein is CSARVSSPQETQYF. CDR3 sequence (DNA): TGCAGTGCTAGAGTATCTAGCCCCCAAGAGACCCAGTACTTC.

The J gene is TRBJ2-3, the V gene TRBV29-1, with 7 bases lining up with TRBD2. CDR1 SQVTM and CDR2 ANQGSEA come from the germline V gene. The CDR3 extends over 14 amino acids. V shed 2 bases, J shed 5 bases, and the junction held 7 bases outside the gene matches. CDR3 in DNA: TGCAGCGTTGAACCCAGCGGGACCGAAGATACGCAGTATTTT. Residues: CSVEPSGTEDTQYF.

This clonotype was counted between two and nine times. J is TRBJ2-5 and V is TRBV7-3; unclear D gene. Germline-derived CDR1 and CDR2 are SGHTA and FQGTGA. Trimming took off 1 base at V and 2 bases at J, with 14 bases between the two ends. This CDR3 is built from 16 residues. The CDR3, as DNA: TGTGCCAGCAGCTTAATTGCTTCGCAAGCGCAAGAGACCCAGTACTTC. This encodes CASSLIASQAQETQYF.

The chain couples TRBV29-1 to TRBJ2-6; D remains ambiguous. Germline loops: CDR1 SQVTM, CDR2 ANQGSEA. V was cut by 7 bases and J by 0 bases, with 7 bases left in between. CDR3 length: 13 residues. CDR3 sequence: CSARPSGANVLTF. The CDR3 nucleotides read TGCAGCGCCCGCCCCTCTGGGGCCAACGTCCTGACTTTC.

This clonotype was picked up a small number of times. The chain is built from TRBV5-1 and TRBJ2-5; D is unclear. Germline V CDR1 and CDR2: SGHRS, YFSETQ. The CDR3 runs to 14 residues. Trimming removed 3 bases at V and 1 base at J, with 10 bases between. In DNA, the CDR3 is TGCGCCAGCAGCTCGACCCCCTCCCAAGAGACCCAGTACTTC. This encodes CASSSTPSQETQYF.

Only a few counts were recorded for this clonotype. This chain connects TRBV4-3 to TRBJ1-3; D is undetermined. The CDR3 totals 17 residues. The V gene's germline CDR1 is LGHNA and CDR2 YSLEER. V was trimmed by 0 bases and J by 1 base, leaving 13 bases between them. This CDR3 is CASSQDRSLYSGNTIYF. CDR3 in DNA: TGCGCCAGCAGCCAAGATCGGTCCCTATATTCTGGAAACACCATATATTTT.

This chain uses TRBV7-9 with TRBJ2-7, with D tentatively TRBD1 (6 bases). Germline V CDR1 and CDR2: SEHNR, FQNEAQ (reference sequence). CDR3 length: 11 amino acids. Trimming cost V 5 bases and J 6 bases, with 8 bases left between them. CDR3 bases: TGTGCCAGCAGCCCAGGGGTCGAGCAGTACGTC. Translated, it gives CASSPGVEQYV.

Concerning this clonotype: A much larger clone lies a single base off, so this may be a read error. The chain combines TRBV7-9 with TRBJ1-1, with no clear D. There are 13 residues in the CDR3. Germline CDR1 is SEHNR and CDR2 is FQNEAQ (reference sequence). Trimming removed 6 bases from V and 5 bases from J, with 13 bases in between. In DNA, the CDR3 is TGTGCCAGCAGACCTCAGACGGGGACTGAAGCTTTCTTT. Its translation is CASRPQTGTEAFF.

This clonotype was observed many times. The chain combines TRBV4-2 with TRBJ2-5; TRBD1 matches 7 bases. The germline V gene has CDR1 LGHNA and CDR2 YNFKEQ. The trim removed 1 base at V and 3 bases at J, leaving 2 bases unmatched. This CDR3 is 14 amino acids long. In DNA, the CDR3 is TGTGCCAGCAGCCAAGGCGACAGGGAAGAGACCCAGTACTTC. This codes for CASSQGDREETQYF.

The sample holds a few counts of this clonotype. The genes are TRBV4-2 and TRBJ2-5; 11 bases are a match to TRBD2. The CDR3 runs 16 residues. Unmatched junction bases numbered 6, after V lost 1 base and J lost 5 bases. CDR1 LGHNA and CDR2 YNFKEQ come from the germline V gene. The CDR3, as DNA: TGTGCCAGCAGCCAAGTCGTAGCGGGGGGGGCGGAGACCCAGTACTTC. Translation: CASSQVVAGGAETQYF.

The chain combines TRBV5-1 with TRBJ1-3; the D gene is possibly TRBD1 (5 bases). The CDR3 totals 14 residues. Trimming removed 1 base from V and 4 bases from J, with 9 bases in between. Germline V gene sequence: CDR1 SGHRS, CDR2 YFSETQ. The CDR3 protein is CASSLLGVGNTIYF. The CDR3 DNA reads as TGCGCCAGCAGCTTGTTGGGGGTAGGAAACACCATATATTTT.

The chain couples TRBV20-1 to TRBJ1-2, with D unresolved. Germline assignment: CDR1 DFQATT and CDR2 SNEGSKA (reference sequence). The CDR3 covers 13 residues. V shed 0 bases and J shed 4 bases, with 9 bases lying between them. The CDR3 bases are TGCAGTGCTAGAGACTACAGCGTCTATGGCTACACCTTC. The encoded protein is CSARDYSVYGYTF.

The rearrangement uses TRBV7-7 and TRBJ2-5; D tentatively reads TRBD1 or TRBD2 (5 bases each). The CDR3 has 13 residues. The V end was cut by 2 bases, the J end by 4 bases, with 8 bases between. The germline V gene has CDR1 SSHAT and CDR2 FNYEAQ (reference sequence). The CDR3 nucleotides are TGTGCCAGCAGCTTACGGGGACCAGAGACCCAGTACTTC. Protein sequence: CASSLRGPETQYF.

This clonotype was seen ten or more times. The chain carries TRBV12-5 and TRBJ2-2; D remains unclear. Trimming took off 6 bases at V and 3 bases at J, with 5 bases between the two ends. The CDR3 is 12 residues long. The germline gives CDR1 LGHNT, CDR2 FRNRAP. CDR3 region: CASGRDTGELFF. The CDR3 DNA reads TGTGCTAGTGGACGCGACACCGGGGAGCTGTTTTTT.

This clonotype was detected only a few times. CDR3 sequence: CASSLDRLQPQHF. CDR3 sequence (DNA): TGTGCCAGCAGTTTAGATCGACTACAGCCCCAGCATTTT. The chain couples TRBV12-3 or TRBV12-4 to TRBJ1-5, with D unclear. This CDR3 is 13 amino acids long. V shed 1 base and J shed 7 bases, with 8 bases lying between them.

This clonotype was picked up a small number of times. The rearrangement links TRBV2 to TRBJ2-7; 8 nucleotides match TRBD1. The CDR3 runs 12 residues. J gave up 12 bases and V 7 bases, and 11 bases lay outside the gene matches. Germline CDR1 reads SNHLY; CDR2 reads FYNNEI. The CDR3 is CASKSDRGDWYF. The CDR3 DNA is TGTGCCAGCAAGTCCGACAGGGGAGATTGGTACTTC. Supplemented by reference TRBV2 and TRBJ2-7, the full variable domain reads EPEVTQTPSHQVTQMGQEVILRCVPISNHLYFYWYRQILGQKVEFLVSFYNNEISEKSEIFDDQFSVERPDGSNFTLKIRSTKLEDSAMYFCASKSDRGDWYFGPGTRLTVT.

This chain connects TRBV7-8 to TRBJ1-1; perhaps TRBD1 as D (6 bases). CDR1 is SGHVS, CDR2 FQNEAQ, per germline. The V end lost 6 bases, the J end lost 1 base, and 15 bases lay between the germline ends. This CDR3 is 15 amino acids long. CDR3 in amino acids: CASSQYRVGNTEAFF. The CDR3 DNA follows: TGTGCCAGCAGTCAATACAGGGTTGGGAACACTGAAGCTTTCTTT.

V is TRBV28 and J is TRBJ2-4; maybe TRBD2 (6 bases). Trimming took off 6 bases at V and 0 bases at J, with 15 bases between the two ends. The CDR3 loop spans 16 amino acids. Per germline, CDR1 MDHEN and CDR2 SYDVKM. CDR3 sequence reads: CASRSTGGVAKNIQYF. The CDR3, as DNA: TGTGCCAGCAGGTCCACAGGAGGGGTAGCCAAAAACATTCAGTACTTC.

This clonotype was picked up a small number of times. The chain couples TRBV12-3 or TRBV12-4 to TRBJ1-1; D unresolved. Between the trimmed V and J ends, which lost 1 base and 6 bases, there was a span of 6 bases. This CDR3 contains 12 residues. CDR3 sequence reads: CASSLGWSEAFF. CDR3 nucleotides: TGTGCCAGCAGTTTAGGATGGTCTGAAGCTTTCTTT.

This CDR3 reads CATSRDRGTYNEQFF. DNA of the CDR3: TGTGCCACCAGCAGGGACAGGGGGACCTACAATGAGCAGTTCTTC. V gene TRBV15 combines with J gene TRBJ2-1; 10 bases are a match to TRBD1. The V and J ends lost 3 bases and 2 bases, in that order; junction bases with no gene match: 1. CDR3 length: 15 residues. The germline V gene encodes CDR1 LNHNV and CDR2 YYDKDF (reference sequence).

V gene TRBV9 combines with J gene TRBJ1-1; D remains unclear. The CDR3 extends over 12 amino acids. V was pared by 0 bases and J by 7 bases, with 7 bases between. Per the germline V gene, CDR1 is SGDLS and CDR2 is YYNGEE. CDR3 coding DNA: TGTGCCAGCAGCGTAGGTGGGAATGAAGCTTTCTTT. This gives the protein CASSVGGNEAFF.

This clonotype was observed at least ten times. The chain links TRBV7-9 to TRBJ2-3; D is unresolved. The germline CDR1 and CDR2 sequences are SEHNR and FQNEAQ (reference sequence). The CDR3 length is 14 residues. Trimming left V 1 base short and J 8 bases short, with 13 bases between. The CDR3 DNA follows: TGTGCCAGCAGCTTAGGATGGGATCAAAGTACGCAGTATTTT. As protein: CASSLGWDQSTQYF. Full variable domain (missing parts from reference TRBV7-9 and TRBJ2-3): DTGVSQNPRHKITKRGQNVTFRCDPISEHNRLYWYRQTLGQGPEFLTYFQNEAQLEKSRLLSDRFSAERPKGSFSTLEIQRTEQGDSAMYLCASSLGWDQSTQYFGPGTRLTVL.

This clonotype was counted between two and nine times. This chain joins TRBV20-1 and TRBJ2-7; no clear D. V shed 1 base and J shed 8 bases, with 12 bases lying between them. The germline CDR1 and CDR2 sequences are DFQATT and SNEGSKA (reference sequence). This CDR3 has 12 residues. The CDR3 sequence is CSARGLGYQQYV. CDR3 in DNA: TGCAGTGCTAGAGGATTAGGGTACCAGCAGTACGTC.

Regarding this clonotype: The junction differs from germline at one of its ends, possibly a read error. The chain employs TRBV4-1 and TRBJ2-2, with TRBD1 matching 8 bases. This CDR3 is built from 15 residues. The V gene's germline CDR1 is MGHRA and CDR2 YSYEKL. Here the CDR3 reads CASSGRTGPTEELFF. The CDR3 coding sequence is TGCGCCAGCAGCGGACGGACAGGGCCCACCGAGGAGCTGTTTTTT.

The CDR3 region is CASSLVTSGPYNEQFF. The CDR3 DNA follows: TGTGCCAGCAGTTTGGTGACTAGCGGCCCCTACAATGAGCAGTTCTTC. The chain recombines TRBV12-3 or TRBV12-4 with TRBJ2-1; TRBD2 matches at 9 bases. J lost 2 bases, V lost 3 bases, and 5 bases had no gene match. The CDR3 length is 16 residues.

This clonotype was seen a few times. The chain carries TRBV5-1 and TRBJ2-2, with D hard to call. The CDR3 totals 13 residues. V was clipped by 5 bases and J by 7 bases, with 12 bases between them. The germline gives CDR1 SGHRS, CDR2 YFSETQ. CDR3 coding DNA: TGCGCCAGCAGACTCCTAGAACTCGGGGAGCTGTTTTTT. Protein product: CASRLLELGELFF.